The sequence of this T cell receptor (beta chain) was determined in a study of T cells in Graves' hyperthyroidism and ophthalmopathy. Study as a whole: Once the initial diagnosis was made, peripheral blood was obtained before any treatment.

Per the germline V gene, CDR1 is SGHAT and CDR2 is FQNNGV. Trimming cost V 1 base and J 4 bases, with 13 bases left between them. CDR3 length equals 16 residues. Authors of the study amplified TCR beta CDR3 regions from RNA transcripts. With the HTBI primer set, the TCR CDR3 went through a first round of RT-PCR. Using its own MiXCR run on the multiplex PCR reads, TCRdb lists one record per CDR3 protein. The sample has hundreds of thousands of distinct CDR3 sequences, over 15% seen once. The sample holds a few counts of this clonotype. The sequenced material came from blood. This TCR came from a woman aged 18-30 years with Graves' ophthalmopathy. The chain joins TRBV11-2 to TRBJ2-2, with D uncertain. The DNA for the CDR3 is TGTGCCAGCAGCTTAGTAGGGCCCCTGAGCACCGGGGAGCTGTTTTTT. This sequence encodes CASSLVGPLSTGELFF. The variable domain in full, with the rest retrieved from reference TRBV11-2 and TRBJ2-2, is EAGVAQSPRYKIIEKRQSVAFWCNPISGHATLYWYQQILGQGPKLLIQFQNNGVVDDSQLPKDRFSAERLKGVDSTLKIQPAKLEDSAVYLCASSLVGPLSTGELFFGEGSRLTVL.